This passage covers 9 T cell receptor beta chains from one sample sequenced in a study of shared clonotypes between healthy human individuals. Assay: immunoSEQ multiplex PCR; the TCRdb copy retains only in-frame clones and omits some. The data hold millions of clones, with roughly 95% observed a single time. Sequencing was performed on naive CD4+ T cells sorted from blood. As for subset: CD45RA+ positively selected. The receptor set was obtained from a man younger than 30 in good health.

Regarding this clone: The junction shows a germline mismatch at one end, possibly a read error. CDR3 sequence (DNA): TGCGCCAGCAGTGAGTCCGGCGGGGGGATCTACGAACAGTACTTC. It yields the protein CASSESGGGIYEQYF. The V call is TRBV10-1, the J call TRBJ2-7, with TRBD2 matching over 8 bases. Germline loops: CDR1 WNHNN, CDR2 SYGVQD (reference sequence). The CDR3 extends over 15 amino acids.

This clone was seen repeatedly, ten times or more. V is TRBV30 and J is TRBJ2-7; a weak D match, TRBD2 (6 bases). There are 14 residues in the CDR3. CDR1 and CDR2 (germline): GTSNPN, SVGIG (reference sequence). The ends were cut back, 3 bases at V and 1 base at J, with 13 bases in the middle. CDR3 protein: CAWRGLEGSYEQYF. The CDR3 coding sequence is TGTGCCTGGAGGGGCCTGGAGGGTTCCTACGAGCAGTACTTC.

The rearrangement links TRBV6-6 to TRBJ2-4, with D uncertain. V was pared by 6 bases and J by 8 bases, with 14 bases between. CDR1 MNHNY and CDR2 SVGAGI come from the germline V gene (reference sequence). This CDR3 spans 13 amino acids. The CDR3 reads CASRTPAVDIQYF. For the CDR3, the DNA is TGTGCCAGCAGGACTCCCGCGGTAGACATTCAGTACTTC.

This clone has only one observation. The chain links TRBV7-2 to TRBJ2-2; TRBD1 agrees at 10 bases. The length of the CDR3 is 16 residues. J was trimmed by 4 bases and V by 5 bases; bases with no gene match: 7. Per the germline V gene, CDR1 is SGHTA and CDR2 is FQGNSA. CDR3 sequence (DNA): TGTGCCAGCAGCACACGACAGGGGGCGGGCACCGGGGAGCTGTTTTTT. Its protein product is CASSTRQGAGTGELFF. The full variable domain, in which reference TRBV7-2 and TRBJ2-2 provide the parts outside the CDR3, is GAGVSQSPSNKVTEKGKDVELRCDPISGHTALYWYRQSLGQGLEFLIYFQGNSAPDKSGLPSDRFSAERTGGSVSTLTIQRTQQEDSAVYLCASSTRQGAGTGELFFGEGSRLTVL.

The chain links TRBV28 to TRBJ1-6; D may be TRBD1 (6 bases). CDR1 MDHEN and CDR2 SYDVKM come from the germline V gene. V was clipped by 3 bases and J by 13 bases, with 22 bases between them. The CDR3 consists of 16 residues. Here the CDR3 DNA reads TGTGCCAGCAGTTTCCCCCGAGCTGGACAGAAAGGGCCCCTCCACTTT. This gives the protein CASSFPRAGQKGPLHF. Variable domain in full (rest from reference TRBV28 and TRBJ1-6): DVKVTQSSRYLVKRTGEKVFLECVQDMDHENMFWYRQDPGLGLRLIYFSYDVKMKEKGDIPEGYSVSREKKERFSLILESASTNQTSMYLCASSFPRAGQKGPLHFGNGTRLTVT.

This clone was seen a single time. The chain recombines TRBV5-6 with TRBJ2-7, with no clear D. Per the germline V gene, CDR1 is SGHDT and CDR2 is YYEEEE. This CDR3 has 15 amino acids. V was pared by 0 bases and J by 5 bases, with 15 bases between. As DNA, the CDR3 is TGTGCCAGCAGCTTGGATCCGGTACCGGTGAACGAGCAGTACTTC. Translating gives CASSLDPVPVNEQYF.

This chain connects TRBV18 to TRBJ1-4, with no clear D. V lost 0 bases and J lost 4, with 6 bases in between. This CDR3 has 14 amino acids. CDR1 and CDR2 (germline): KGHSH, LQKENI. This CDR3 reads CASSPPGFNEKLFF. The CDR3 DNA reads TGTGCCAGCTCACCACCGGGCTTTAATGAAAAACTGTTTTTT. The whole variable domain, filled in from reference TRBV18 and TRBJ1-4, reads NAGVMQNPRHLVRRRGQEARLRCSPMKGHSHVYWYRQLPEEGLKFMVYLQKENIIDESGMPKERFSAEFPKEGPSILRIQQVVRGDSAAYFCASSPPGFNEKLFFGSGTQLSVL.

V usage is TRBV30 and J usage is TRBJ1-5, with 12 positions matching TRBD1. After removal of 0 bases from V and 4 bases from J, the junction contained 4 bases not matched to a gene. Germline CDR1 is GTSNPN and CDR2 is SVGIG (reference sequence). There are 16 residues in the CDR3. CDR3 amino acids: CAWSVGTGGRNQPQHF. The CDR3 DNA reads TGTGCCTGGAGTGTGGGGACAGGGGGCAGGAATCAGCCCCAGCATTTT.

Concerning this clone: This sample also contains other DNA sequences that code for the same CDR3. The V and J genes are TRBV2 and TRBJ2-7, with 10 bases aligning to TRBD1. J was trimmed by 0 bases and V by 5 bases; bases with no gene match: 1. This CDR3 has 14 residues. CDR1 SNHLY and CDR2 FYNNEI come from the germline V gene. In nucleotides, the CDR3 is TGTGCCAGCAGTCGACAGGGGGCCTCCTACGAGCAGTACTTC. Encoded protein: CASSRQGASYEQYF.